This entry features one T cell receptor (beta chain) sequence. This specimen belongs to a study of control samples from healthy donors and cancer patients. Method: immunoSEQ multiplex PCR; TCRdb's copy keeps in-frame clones and lacks some. The table lists 100,000 to 150,000 clones, about 88% of them singletons, with 3.2% in the top ten. The sequence came from a man between 50 and 59 years old in good health. Specimen: blood.

The CDR3 spells CASSEGRGNQPQHF. The CDR3 bases are TGTGCCAGCAGTGAAGGCAGGGGCAATCAGCCCCAGCATTTT. The rearrangement joins TRBV6-1 to TRBJ1-5; TRBD1 is a possible D gene (5 bases). The germline CDR1 and CDR2 sequences are MNHNS and SASEGT. The V and J ends lost 1 base and 2 bases respectively, with 6 bases between them. CDR3 length equals 14 residues.